One and the same sample provided the 5 T cell receptor beta chains below, sequenced in a study of blood T cell repertoires in COVID-19. Assay used: immunoSEQ multiplex PCR; TCRdb lists only in-frame clones, some missing. The table lists about 300,000 clones, more than 75% of them singletons. The sample taken for sequencing was peripheral blood. These receptor sequences come from a man aged 70 or older with acute or convalescent COVID-19.

This clone occurred a few times. The V and J genes are TRBV2 and TRBJ2-2; 7 positions match TRBD2. The CDR3 has 15 residues. Germline V gene sequence: CDR1 SNHLY, CDR2 FYNNEI. The V and J ends lost 3 bases and 4 bases, in that order; junction bases with no gene match: 5. CDR3: CASSEKREFTGELFF. CDR3 in DNA: TGTGCCAGCAGTGAGAAGCGGGAATTCACCGGGGAGCTGTTTTTT.

V gene TRBV5-6 combines with J gene TRBJ2-1; D not resolved. V was shortened by 0 bases and J by 6 bases, with 7 bases between the two germline ends. CDR1 SGHDT and CDR2 YYEEEE come from the germline V gene. This CDR3 comprises 13 residues. As DNA, the CDR3 is TGTGCCAGCAGCTTGGGACTGATCAATGAGCAGTTCTTC. Translating gives CASSLGLINEQFF.

The V call is TRBV29-1, the J call TRBJ2-3; D not certain. The V gene lost 0 bases and the J gene lost 0 bases, with 7 bases spanning the gap. CDR3 length equals 14 residues. CDR1 is SQVTM, CDR2 ANQGSEA, per germline. The chain's CDR3 is CSVEEASSTDTQYF. DNA of the CDR3: TGCAGCGTTGAAGAGGCAAGTAGCACAGATACGCAGTATTTT.

The J gene is TRBJ1-5, the V gene TRBV5-6; a weak D match, TRBD1 (5 bases). Deletions cut 0 bases from V and 0 bases from J, with 10 bases between. This CDR3 region has 16 residues. Germline-derived CDR1 and CDR2 are SGHDT and YYEEEE. CDR3 loop: CASSLGTTYSNQPQHF. CDR3 sequence (DNA): TGTGCCAGCAGCTTGGGGACAACCTATAGCAATCAGCCCCAGCATTTT.

The chain recombines TRBV21-1 with TRBJ1-5; the table's D call, TRBD1, has no DNA check behind it. TRBV21-1 is shown as a pseudogene. The CDR3 is 17 amino acids. CDR3 region: CASSKDRTALGNQPQHF. Here the CDR3 DNA reads TGTGCCAGCAGCAAAGACAGGACAGCCTTGGGTAATCAGCCCCAGCATTTT.